The T cell receptor (beta chain) under discussion was sequenced for a study of blood T cell repertoires in COVID-19 (dated by TCRdb to about 2020). At the level of the whole study: Collaborator samples came from the United States, Italy and Spain and covered acute and convalescent phases of COVID-19. The prospective study material was composed of cDNA or gDNA derived from T cells, B-cell-depleted T cells, or PBMCs. Deeply sampled blood TCRbeta repertoires from subjects exposed to, actively infected with, or recovered from COVID-19 were included in the dataset. A freely available public database, intended as a resource for researchers studying the immune response to SARS-CoV-2, is where the repertoires were released. The samples were drawn from the first 160 participants of the ongoing ImmuneRACE study and from 1,254 subjects provided by 6 global collaborators. Sample metadata almost always included a de-identified subject ID, COVID-19 status, age in years and sex. Where available, HLA class I and class II types were obtained from metadata supplied by the sample provider rather than from assay-based typing. General findings and caveats noted by the study authors: Clinical and demographic metadata were provided uncurated, with the amount varying by source and participant.

TCRbeta CDR3 regions were amplified from genomic DNA using the immunoSEQ Assay, a bias-controlled multiplex PCR. Per the authors' processing: The number of nucleated cells in each sample was estimated from the amplification of reference gene primers within the assay. To quantify the absolute abundance of each unique TCRbeta CDR3 rearrangement, sequence reads were collapsed and filtered. Productive Simpson clonality was computed per sample as the square root of Simpson's diversity index over productive rearrangements. TCRdb took over this immuneACCESS table, retaining in-frame rearrangements with V and J assigned. Such tables are incomplete; in checked studies, under half of the missing clones stem from an unresolved V gene, and the remainder is unexplained. The V and J calls and clone size were taken over from that table, and D and trimming were inferred from the DNA. In all, the sample holds around 160,000 clones, and around four fifths of those were seen once. The ten largest clones capture under 15% of the sample.

Participants in the prospective study were aged roughly 18 to 89 years, lived in under 30 United States geographic areas, and enrolled through a virtual design. To assign participants to cohorts, the prospective study relied on clinical history that participants themselves reported in a screening survey and a study questionnaire. For ImmuneRACE Cohort 3, a participant was defined as recovered based on two consecutive negative NP/OP PCR tests, clearance by a healthcare professional, or resolution of symptoms. In the prospective study, whole blood, serum and a nasopharyngeal or oropharyngeal swab were collected from each participant by mobile phlebotomists. Additional blood draws and questionnaires over an approximately 2-month period could optionally be provided by prospective study participants. Blood samples from the prospective study were shipped frozen or at room temperature prior to DNA extraction.

Regarding this clone: Its binding antigen is unknown. Base-call qualities are not available, and no considerably larger clone is one nucleotide away.

According to the germline V gene, CDR1 reads LGHNT and CDR2 reads FRNRAP. Reading from cysteine to phenylalanine, the CDR3 counts 13 amino acids. The sequence is cut down to CDR3 DNA, 39 bases in frame from base 1. The V end loses 6 bases and the J end loses 8 bases, and a stretch of 16 bases separates them. The specimen was PBMCs or T cells enriched from blood (not recorded which). This TCR was sampled from a woman between 55 and 75 years old who had recovered from COVID-19. The V and J segments used are TRBV12-5 and TRBJ1-1; the D gene lacks a confident call. The DNA sequence is given as TGTGCTAGTGGGAGGGAAGGAGGCGGGGAAGCTTTCTTT. It encodes CASGREGGGEAFF.